This TCR beta chain originates from a study of PD-L1 blockade in urothelial cancer. Study at large: The patients first took atezolizumab in the mid-2010s, receiving 1,200 mg intravenously every 3 weeks.

Measured with immunoSEQ multiplex PCR; TCRdb has only the in-frame clones, and not every one. This sample yields approximately 94,000 clones, of which roughly 91% are seen a single time; 1.5% to 2% belongs to the top ten. Indicated time point: pretreatment peripheral blood. Trimming shortened V by 1 base and J by 2 bases, and 12 bases separated the two germline ends. CDR3 size: 15 residues. Germline CDR1 and CDR2: SGHRS and YFSETQ. The material sequenced was PBMCs, taken around atezolizumab (anti-PD-L1) treatment. The TCR sequence derives from a man aged 60 to 75 with urothelial cancer. The chain carries TRBV5-1 and TRBJ1-2; no reliable D call. The CDR3 loop reads CASSLFGGGNYGYTF. In nucleotides, the CDR3 is TGCGCCAGCAGCTTGTTTGGCGGAGGGAACTATGGCTACACCTTC.